This T cell receptor (beta chain) appears in the sequencing data of a study of cytomegalovirus exposure and HLA in healthy donors. The assay was immunoSEQ multiplex PCR, and TCRdb's table has in-frame clones only and misses some. The sample yields roughly 63,000 clones, 70% to 90% seen once. The sample consisted of PBMCs. This TCR derives from a woman in her late teens or twenties in good health and CMV-seronegative.

CDR3 bases: TGCGCCAGCAGCTTGACTAGCGGGACCTACGAGCAGTACTTC. This translates into CASSLTSGTYEQYF. J is TRBJ2-7 and V is TRBV5-1; 10 bases match TRBD2. Germline assignment: CDR1 SGHRS and CDR2 YFSETQ. The CDR3 is 14 amino acids. The J segment lost 2 bases and the V segment lost 1 base, leaving 0 bases of the junction unmatched.